This T cell receptor beta chain was retrieved from a study of neoadjuvant nivolumab and ipilimumab in lung cancer. Produced via immunoSEQ multiplex PCR; TCRdb's table is partial and in-frame only. The profile shows 25,000 to 30,000 clones, 75% to 85% of them singletons. Study observations and caveats: Only two of four nivolumab-treated tumors gained richness and clonality by surgery. A small number of samples were TCR sequenced. Pathologic regression was not significantly tied to TCR clonality.

For this clone: The antigen remains unidentified.

This TCR came from an adult with non-small cell lung cancer. Sequencing used tumor tissue, obtained after neoadjuvant nivolumab, alone or with ipilimumab, at or shortly before surgery.

The CDR3 is CASSYSSSGVRGEQYF. The CDR3 bases are TGTGCCAGCAGTTACTCGAGTTCGGGGGTCAGGGGGGAGCAGTACTTC. The chain is built from TRBV6-5 and TRBJ2-7, with TRBD1 as a possible D gene (7 bases). CDR3 length: 16 residues. The V gene lost 0 bases and the J gene lost 7 bases, with 19 bases spanning the gap. Per germline, CDR1 MNHEY and CDR2 SVGAGI.